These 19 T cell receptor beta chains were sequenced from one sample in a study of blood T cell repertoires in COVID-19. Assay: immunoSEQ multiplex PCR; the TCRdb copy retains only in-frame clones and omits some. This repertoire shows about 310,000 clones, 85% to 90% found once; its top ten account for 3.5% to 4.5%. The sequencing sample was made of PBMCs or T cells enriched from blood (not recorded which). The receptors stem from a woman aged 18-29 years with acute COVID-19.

CDR3 in DNA: TGTGCCAGCAGCCAAGACACGGTTACCTACGAGCAGTACTTC. This encodes CASSQDTVTYEQYF. V gene TRBV4-2 combines with J gene TRBJ2-7, with D unclear. The V and J ends lost 0 bases and 2 bases respectively, with 8 bases between them. The CDR3 consists of 14 residues. Germline values: CDR1 LGHNA, CDR2 YNFKEQ.

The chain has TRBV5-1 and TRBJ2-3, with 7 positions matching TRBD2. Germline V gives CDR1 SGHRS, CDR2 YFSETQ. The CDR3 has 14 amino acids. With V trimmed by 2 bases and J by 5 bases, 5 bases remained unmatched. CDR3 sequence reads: CASSFNLAGDTQYF. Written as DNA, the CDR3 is TGCGCCAGCAGCTTTAATTTAGCGGGAGATACGCAGTATTTT.

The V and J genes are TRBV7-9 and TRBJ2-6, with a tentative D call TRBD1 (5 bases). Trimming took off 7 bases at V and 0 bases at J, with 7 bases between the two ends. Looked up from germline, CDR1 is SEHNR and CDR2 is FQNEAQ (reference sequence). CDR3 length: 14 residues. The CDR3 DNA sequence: TGTGCCAGCAAAGGGGACTCTGGGGCCAACGTCCTGACTTTC. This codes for CASKGDSGANVLTF.

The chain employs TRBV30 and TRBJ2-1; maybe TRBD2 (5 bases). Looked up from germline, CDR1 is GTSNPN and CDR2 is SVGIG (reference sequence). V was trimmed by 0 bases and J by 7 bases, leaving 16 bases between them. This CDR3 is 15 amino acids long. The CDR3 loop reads CAWSVTRKNGNEQFF. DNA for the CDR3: TGTGCCTGGAGTGTAACTAGAAAGAATGGGAATGAGCAGTTCTTC.

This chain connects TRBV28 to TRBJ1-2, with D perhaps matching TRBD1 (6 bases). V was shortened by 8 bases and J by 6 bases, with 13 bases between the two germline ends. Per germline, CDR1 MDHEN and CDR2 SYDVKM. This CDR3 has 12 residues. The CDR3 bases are TGTGCCAGCGGAAGCGGGGGCGATGGCTACACCTTC. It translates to CASGSGGDGYTF.

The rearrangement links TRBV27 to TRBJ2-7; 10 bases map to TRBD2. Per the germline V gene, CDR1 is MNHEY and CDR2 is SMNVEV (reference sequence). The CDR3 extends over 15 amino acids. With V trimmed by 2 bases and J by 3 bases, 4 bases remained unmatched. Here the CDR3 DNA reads TGTGCCAGCAGTTTAAGGACTAGCGGTAACTACGAGCAGTACTTC. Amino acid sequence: CASSLRTSGNYEQYF.

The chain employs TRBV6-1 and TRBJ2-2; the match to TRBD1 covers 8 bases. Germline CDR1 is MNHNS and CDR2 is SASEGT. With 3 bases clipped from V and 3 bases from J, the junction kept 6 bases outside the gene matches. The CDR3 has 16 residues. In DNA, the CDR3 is TGTGCCAGCAGTGAGCGGACAGGGAGAGACACCGGGGAGCTGTTTTTT. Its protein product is CASSERTGRDTGELFF.

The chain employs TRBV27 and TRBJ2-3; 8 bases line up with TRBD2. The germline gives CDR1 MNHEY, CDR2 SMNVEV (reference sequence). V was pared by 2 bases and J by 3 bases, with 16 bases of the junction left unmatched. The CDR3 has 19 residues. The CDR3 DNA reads TGTGCCAGCAGTTTACTGCCGGGAGGGCCGGAAGTAAGAACAGATACGCAGTATTTT. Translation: CASSLLPGGPEVRTDTQYF.

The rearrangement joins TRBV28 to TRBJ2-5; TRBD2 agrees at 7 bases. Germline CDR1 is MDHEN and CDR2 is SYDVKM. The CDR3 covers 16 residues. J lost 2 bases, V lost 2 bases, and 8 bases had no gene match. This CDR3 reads CASSLGLAELQETQYF. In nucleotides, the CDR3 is TGTGCCAGCAGTTTAGGGCTAGCGGAGCTACAAGAGACCCAGTACTTC. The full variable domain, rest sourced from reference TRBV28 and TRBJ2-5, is DVKVTQSSRYLVKRTGEKVFLECVQDMDHENMFWYRQDPGLGLRLIYFSYDVKMKEKGDIPEGYSVSREKKERFSLILESASTNQTSMYLCASSLGLAELQETQYFGPGTRLLVL.

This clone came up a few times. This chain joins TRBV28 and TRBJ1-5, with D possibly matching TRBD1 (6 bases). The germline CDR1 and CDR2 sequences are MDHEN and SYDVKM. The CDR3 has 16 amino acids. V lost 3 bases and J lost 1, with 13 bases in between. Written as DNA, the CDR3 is TGTGCCAGCAGTTTTATTGCGGGGGCGAGCAATCAGCCCCAGCATTTT. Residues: CASSFIAGASNQPQHF.

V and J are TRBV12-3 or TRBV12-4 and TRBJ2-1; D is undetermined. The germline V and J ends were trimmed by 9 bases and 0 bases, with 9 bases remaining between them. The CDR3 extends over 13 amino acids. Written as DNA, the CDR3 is TGTGCCAGTGTACAGAGCTCCTACAATGAGCAGTTCTTC. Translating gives CASVQSSYNEQFF.

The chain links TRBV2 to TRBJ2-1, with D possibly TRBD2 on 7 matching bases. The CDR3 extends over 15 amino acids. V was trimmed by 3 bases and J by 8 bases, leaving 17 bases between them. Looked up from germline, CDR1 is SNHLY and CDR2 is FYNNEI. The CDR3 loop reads CASSEGATSLHEQFF. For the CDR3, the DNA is TGTGCCAGCAGTGAGGGGGCGACTAGCCTCCATGAGCAGTTCTTC.

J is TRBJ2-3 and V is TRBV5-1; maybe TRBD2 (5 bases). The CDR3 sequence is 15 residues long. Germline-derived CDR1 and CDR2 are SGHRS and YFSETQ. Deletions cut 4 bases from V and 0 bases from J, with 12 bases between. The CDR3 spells CASSPERESTDTQYF. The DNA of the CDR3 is TGCGCCAGCAGCCCCGAGAGGGAGAGCACAGATACGCAGTATTTT.

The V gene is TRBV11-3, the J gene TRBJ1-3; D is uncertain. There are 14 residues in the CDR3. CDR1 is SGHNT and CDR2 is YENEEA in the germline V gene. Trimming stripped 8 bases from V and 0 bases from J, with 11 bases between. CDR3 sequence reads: CASAAGGSGNTIYF. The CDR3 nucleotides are TGTGCCAGCGCCGCAGGTGGCTCTGGAAACACCATATATTTT.

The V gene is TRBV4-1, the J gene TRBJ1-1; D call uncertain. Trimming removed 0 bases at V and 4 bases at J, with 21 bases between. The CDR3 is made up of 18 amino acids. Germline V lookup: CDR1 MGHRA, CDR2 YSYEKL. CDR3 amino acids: CASSQELGGLILGTEAFF. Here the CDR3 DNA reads TGCGCCAGCAGCCAAGAGTTGGGAGGGTTGATTTTGGGCACTGAAGCTTTCTTT.

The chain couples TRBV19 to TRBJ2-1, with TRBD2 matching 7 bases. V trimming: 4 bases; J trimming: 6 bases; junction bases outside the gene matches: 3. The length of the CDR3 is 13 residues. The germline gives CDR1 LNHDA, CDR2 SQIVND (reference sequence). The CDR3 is CASSRGGVNEQFF. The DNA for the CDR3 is TGTGCCAGTAGTAGGGGAGGGGTCAATGAGCAGTTCTTC.

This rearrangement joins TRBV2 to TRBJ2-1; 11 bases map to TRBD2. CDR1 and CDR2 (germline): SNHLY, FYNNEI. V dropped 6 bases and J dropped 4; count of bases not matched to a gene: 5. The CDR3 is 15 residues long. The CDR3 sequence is CASSQGLAGYNEQFF. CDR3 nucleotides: TGTGCCAGCAGCCAAGGACTAGCGGGTTACAATGAGCAGTTCTTC.

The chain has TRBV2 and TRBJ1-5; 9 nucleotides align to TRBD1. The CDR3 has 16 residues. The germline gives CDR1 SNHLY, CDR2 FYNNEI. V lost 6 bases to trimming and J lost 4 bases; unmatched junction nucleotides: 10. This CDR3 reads CASRGTGIGANQPQHF. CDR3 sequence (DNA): TGTGCCAGCAGAGGGACAGGGATAGGAGCAAATCAGCCCCAGCATTTT.

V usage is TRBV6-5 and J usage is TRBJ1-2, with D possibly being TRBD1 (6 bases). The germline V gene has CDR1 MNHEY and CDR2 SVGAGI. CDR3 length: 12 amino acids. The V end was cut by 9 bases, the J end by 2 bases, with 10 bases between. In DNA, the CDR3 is TGTGCCAGTAGCGACAGGAACTATGGCTACACCTTC. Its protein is CASSDRNYGYTF.